The following is a T cell receptor (beta chain) sequence with its context. Autoimmune disease history or systemic immunosuppression led to patients being barred. TCRdb's table, derived via immunoSEQ multiplex PCR, lists solely in-frame clones and lacks some. The sample comprises over 55,000 clones, over 75% of which are singletons, and 10% to 14% rests with the top ten. This specimen belongs to a study of OX40 agonist ivuxolimab in advanced cancers. Germline CDR1 and CDR2: MNHEY and SMNVEV (reference sequence). The V end was cut by 6 bases, the J end by 6 bases, with 20 bases between. This CDR3 has 15 amino acids.

The V and J genes are TRBV27 and TRBJ1-1; D is unresolved. This TCR was sampled from an adult with an advanced solid tumor such as melanoma, head and neck, liver or kidney cancer. The sample in question was CD4+ or CD8+ T cells sorted from blood, obtained in a trial of the OX40 agonist ivuxolimab. DNA for the CDR3: TGTGCCAGCAGCTCCTACCTACTGAAGAGGGCTGAAGCTTTCTTT. Translated, it gives CASSSYLLKRAEAFF.